A selection of T cell receptor beta chains follows, all from one sample in a study of T-cell reconstitution after alpha-beta-depleted transplantation in children. Each CDR3 protein is one row after TCRdb ran MiXCR on the PCR reads. Of some 640,000 distinct CDR3 sequences detected, around 16% appear once; the ten largest clones hold 1.1%. The input for sequencing was PBMCs from the stem cell graft donor, taken from the stem cell graft. The receptor set was obtained from a human donor who donated a stem cell graft to a child with acute myeloid leukemia. The CDR3 runs from the conserved cysteine through the conserved F or W. Fields, in order: clone size, V gene, D gene, J gene, CDR3 DNA, CDR3 protein. D genes are given only for firm matches. Size is stated for part of the rows, as once, few or many counts, or as a class when the clone is expanded.

clone_size: .
v_call: TRBV7-2
d_call: TRBD1
j_call: TRBJ1-5
cdr3_nt: TGTGCCAGCAGCGACACAGGGGTATCGTACAATCAGCCCCAGCATTTT
cdr3_aa: CASSDTGVSYNQPQHF

clone_size: .
v_call: TRBV27
d_call: TRBD1
j_call: TRBJ1-2
cdr3_nt: TGTGCCAGCAGTGTTACCGGGACAGGGGGCTTTTCAGGCTACACCTTC
cdr3_aa: CASSVTGTGGFSGYTF

clone_size: many
v_call: TRBV20-1
d_call: .
j_call: TRBJ1-1
cdr3_nt: TGCAGTGCCCCCTGGGGGTTCCGGTTAGACACTGAAGCTTTCTTT
cdr3_aa: CSAPWGFRLDTEAFF

clone_size: .
v_call: TRBV6-6
d_call: .
j_call: TRBJ2-5
cdr3_nt: .
cdr3_aa: CASSSSDRGAQYF

clone_size: .
v_call: TRBV5-1
d_call: .
j_call: TRBJ1-1
cdr3_nt: TGCGCCAGCAGCTTCAACCAGGGTGGCCCGAACACTGAAGCTTTCTTT
cdr3_aa: CASSFNQGGPNTEAFF

clone_size: .
v_call: TRBV25-1
d_call: TRBD2
j_call: TRBJ2-3
cdr3_nt: TGTGCCAGCAGTGAGTCCGTAGCGGGGGCCGTGACAGATACGCAGTATTTT
cdr3_aa: CASSESVAGAVTDTQYF

clone_size: many
v_call: TRBV5-5
d_call: TRBD2
j_call: TRBJ2-7
cdr3_nt: TGTGCCAGCAGCTTAGGGGACTACTACGAGCAGTACTTC
cdr3_aa: CASSLGDYYEQYF

clone_size: many
v_call: TRBV20-1
d_call: TRBD1
j_call: TRBJ2-7
cdr3_nt: TGCAGTGCTAGGGAGGACAGGGACTACGAGCAGTACTTC
cdr3_aa: CSAREDRDYEQYF

clone_size: .
v_call: TRBV7-2
d_call: .
j_call: TRBJ2-7
cdr3_nt: TGTGCCAGCAGCCCCCAGTTGGGACGAGGGGCCGGCAACGAGCAGTACTTC
cdr3_aa: CASSPQLGRGAGNEQYF

clone_size: few
v_call: TRBV24-1
d_call: .
j_call: TRBJ1-5
cdr3_nt: TGTGCCACCAGTGCCCGTCGGCAAGGGGGCAATCAGCCCCAGCATTTT
cdr3_aa: CATSARRQGGNQPQHF

clone_size: many
v_call: TRBV29-1
d_call: .
j_call: TRBJ1-1
cdr3_nt: TGCAGCGTTGTCCCGGGCGAACCGAACACTGAAGCTTTCTTT
cdr3_aa: CSVVPGEPNTEAFF

clone_size: many
v_call: TRBV7-9
d_call: .
j_call: TRBJ2-7
cdr3_nt: TGTGCCAGCAGCCCGGCGGGGAGTGCCGAGCAGTACTTC
cdr3_aa: CASSPAGSAEQYF

clone_size: many
v_call: TRBV6-5
d_call: .
j_call: TRBJ1-5
cdr3_nt: TGTGCCAGCAGTTACTCGGTGAGGCAGCCCCAGCATTTT
cdr3_aa: CASSYSVRQPQHF

clone_size: many
v_call: TRBV20-1
d_call: .
j_call: TRBJ1-5
cdr3_nt: TGCAGTGCTAGTAGTAGCCTAACGGGGGGGAGGCAGCCCCAGCATTTT
cdr3_aa: CSASSSLTGGRQPQHF

clone_size: many
v_call: TRBV27
d_call: .
j_call: TRBJ2-7
cdr3_nt: TGTGCCAGCAGTTCGTGGGCGGGGAACTCCTACGAGCAGTACTTC
cdr3_aa: CASSSWAGNSYEQYF

clone_size: .
v_call: TRBV4-3
d_call: .
j_call: TRBJ1-1
cdr3_nt: TGCGCCAGCAGCCAAGATTTGGGGCGACAAGCTTTCTTT
cdr3_aa: CASSQDLGRQAFF

clone_size: many
v_call: TRBV20-1
d_call: .
j_call: TRBJ2-7
cdr3_nt: TGCAGTGCTCATAGACAGGCCCCTCATAAAGAGCAGTACTTC
cdr3_aa: CSAHRQAPHKEQYF

clone_size: few
v_call: TRBV12-3/TRBV12-4
d_call: TRBD2
j_call: TRBJ2-1
cdr3_nt: TGTGCCAGCAGTACCCCCGGGACTACCTACAATGAGCAGTTCTTC
cdr3_aa: CASSTPGTTYNEQFF

clone_size: many
v_call: TRBV27
d_call: .
j_call: TRBJ1-2
cdr3_nt: TGTGCCAGCAGTTTAGGAAGCACTTATGGCTACACCTTC
cdr3_aa: CASSLGSTYGYTF

clone_size: many
v_call: TRBV24-1
d_call: .
j_call: TRBJ1-2
cdr3_nt: TGTGCCACCAGTGATTCTGTCTATGGCTACACCTTC
cdr3_aa: CATSDSVYGYTF

clone_size: many
v_call: TRBV29-1
d_call: .
j_call: TRBJ2-7
cdr3_nt: TGCAGCCTACAGACAGGTCTCCACGAGCAGTACTTC
cdr3_aa: CSLQTGLHEQYF

clone_size: many
v_call: TRBV29-1
d_call: .
j_call: TRBJ2-3
cdr3_nt: TGCAGCGTTAGGTTGGATGTCGGAACAGATACGCAGTATTTT
cdr3_aa: CSVRLDVGTDTQYF

clone_size: .
v_call: TRBV15
d_call: .
j_call: TRBJ1-5
cdr3_nt: TGTGCCACCAGCAGAGATGGTACAGGTGAGGTTTGGCAGCCCCAGCATTTT
cdr3_aa: CATSRDGTGEVWQPQHF